One sample yielded the 21 T cell receptor beta chains listed below, sequenced in a study of blood T cell repertoires in COVID-19. The repertoire was sequenced with immunoSEQ multiplex PCR; TCRdb's copy has only in-frame clones and lacks some. This table has 200,000 to 300,000 clones, about 90% appearing once. The specimen was peripheral blood. The receptors here all came from a woman in her 30s who had recovered from COVID-19.

Concerning this clone: Other DNA sequences in this sample translate to the same CDR3. This sequence joins TRBV19 and TRBJ2-3; D call uncertain. The CDR3 extends over 13 amino acids. Germline-derived CDR1 and CDR2 are LNHDA and SQIVND (reference sequence). Trimming left V 1 base short and J 1 base short, with 3 bases between. The CDR3 bases are TGTGCCAGTAGTATAGGAGGCACAGATACGCAGTATTTT. This translates into CASSIGGTDTQYF.

V usage is TRBV5-6 and J usage is TRBJ2-7; weak D call: TRBD1 (6 bases). CDR3 length: 16 residues. Looked up from germline, CDR1 is SGHDT and CDR2 is YYEEEE. Trimming shortened V by 4 bases and J by 3 bases, and 20 bases separated the two germline ends. The CDR3 nucleotides read TGTGCCAGCAGCGGAAAGAGGTGGGGACAAATCTACGAGCAGTACTTC. This codes for CASSGKRWGQIYEQYF.

The J gene is TRBJ1-2, the V gene TRBV5-1; no firm D call. V was trimmed by 4 bases and J by 2 bases, leaving 9 bases between them. This CDR3 comprises 13 residues. Germline V CDR1 and CDR2: SGHRS, YFSETQ. The CDR3 spells CASSTTVNYGYTF. The CDR3 DNA follows: TGCGCCAGCAGCACGACTGTAAACTATGGCTACACCTTC.

The V gene is TRBV7-2, the J gene TRBJ2-7; 11 positions agree with TRBD2. V lost 5 bases to trimming and J lost 3 bases; unmatched junction nucleotides: 3. The CDR3 contains 14 residues. Germline V gene lookup returns CDR1 SGHTA and CDR2 FQGNSA. CDR3 amino acids: CASSLTSGDYEQYF. CDR3 DNA sequence: TGTGCCAGCAGCCTGACTAGCGGGGACTACGAGCAGTACTTC.

V and J are TRBV21-1 and TRBJ2-3; TRBD2 is the table's D call and was not checked against the DNA. TRBV21-1 is annotated as a pseudogene. CDR3 size: 19 residues. The CDR3 region is CAITTGGVEHVLFTDTQYF. CDR3 DNA sequence: TGTGCCATCACCACGGGGGGGGTAGAACACGTTCTTTTCACAGATACGCAGTATTTT.

V gene TRBV6-5 combines with J gene TRBJ2-7, with D perhaps matching TRBD2 (6 bases). CDR3 length: 15 residues. Trimming took off 6 bases at V and 4 bases at J, with 19 bases between the two ends. Germline CDR1 MNHEY, CDR2 SVGAGI. CDR3 sequence reads: CASSLDGGEPYEQYF. CDR3 DNA sequence: TGTGCCAGCAGCCTCGACGGGGGTGAACCTTACGAGCAGTACTTC.

This clone has a single count. This chain connects TRBV2 to TRBJ2-1, with 11 bases aligning to TRBD2. The CDR3 runs to 15 residues. With 2 bases clipped from V and 6 bases from J, the junction kept 3 bases outside the gene matches. Germline V gives CDR1 SNHLY, CDR2 FYNNEI. CDR3 protein: CASSEFTSGGNEQFF. CDR3 DNA sequence: TGTGCCAGCAGTGAATTTACTAGCGGGGGCAATGAGCAGTTCTTC.

A single count supports this clone. The chain employs TRBV7-2 and TRBJ2-3; TRBD1 aligns across 7 bases. CDR3 size: 16 residues. Losses at the gene ends were 5 bases for V and 1 base for J; bases not matched to a gene: 9. Germline values: CDR1 SGHTA, CDR2 FQGNSA. CDR3 in amino acids: CASSQQTGKRTDTQYF. DNA for the CDR3: TGTGCCAGCAGCCAGCAGACAGGGAAACGCACAGATACGCAGTATTTT.

This chain connects TRBV14 to TRBJ2-2; tentatively, D is TRBD1 (6 bases). V lost 5 bases to trimming and J lost 6 bases, with 16 bases between them. Per germline, CDR1 SGHDN and CDR2 FVKESK. CDR3 length: 15 amino acids. Written as DNA, the CDR3 is TGTGCCAGCAGCGAAATAAAAACAGGGTCCGGGGAGCTGTTTTTT. Translated, it gives CASSEIKTGSGELFF.

The rearrangement uses TRBV4-3 and TRBJ2-7; D is unresolved. The CDR3 length is 13 residues. CDR1 LGHNA and CDR2 YSLEER come from the germline V gene. Trimming pared 2 bases from V and 9 bases from J, leaving 14 bases between. Here the CDR3 reads CASSQLPANRQYF. CDR3 nucleotide sequence: TGCGCCAGCAGCCAACTCCCGGCGAACAGGCAGTACTTC.

This clone occurred a few times. This chain uses TRBV4-3 with TRBJ2-7; the match to TRBD1 covers 9 bases. The junction had 6 bases not matched to a gene; V was cut back by 0 bases and J by 3 bases. The CDR3 is 16 residues long. In germline, CDR1 is LGHNA, CDR2 YSLEER. The chain's CDR3 is CASSQDGTGKFYEQYF. In DNA, the CDR3 is TGCGCCAGCAGCCAAGATGGGACAGGGAAGTTCTACGAGCAGTACTTC.

The genes are TRBV7-9 and TRBJ1-3, with no clear D. This CDR3 is 14 amino acids long. Germline CDR1 and CDR2: SEHNR and FQNEAQ (reference sequence). Trimming took off 5 bases at V and 2 bases at J, with 10 bases between the two ends. The CDR3 loop reads CASSLNTPGNTIYF. CDR3 nucleotides: TGTGCCAGCAGCCTAAATACCCCTGGAAACACCATATATTTT.

This rearrangement joins TRBV4-1 to TRBJ2-1; 7 bases agree with TRBD1. From germline, CDR1 is MGHRA and CDR2 YSYEKL. The CDR3 extends over 16 amino acids. V lost 0 bases and J lost 4; bases outside the gene matches: 6. The CDR3 here is CASSQEDGTDYNEQFF. The CDR3 DNA reads as TGCGCCAGCAGCCAAGAGGACGGGACAGATTACAATGAGCAGTTCTTC.

This chain connects TRBV24-1 to TRBJ1-5; TRBD1 agrees at 7 bases. The CDR3 loop spans 21 amino acids. Trimming cost V 4 bases and J 2 bases; bases outside gene matches: 22. Germline-derived CDR1 and CDR2 are KGHDR and SFDVKD. The CDR3 region is CATSETVLRQGVVNRNQPQHF. The CDR3 nucleotides are TGTGCCACCAGTGAAACCGTGTTGAGGCAGGGGGTAGTAAATCGCAATCAGCCCCAGCATTTT.

The chain combines TRBV2 with TRBJ2-2; TRBD1 agrees at 7 bases. The CDR3 totals 18 residues. With 5 bases clipped from V and 3 bases from J, the junction kept 15 bases outside the gene matches. Germline V gives CDR1 SNHLY, CDR2 FYNNEI. The CDR3 coding sequence is TGTGCCAGCAGTCAGCCGATTGACAGGGCCTGGGACACCGGGGAGCTGTTTTTT. As protein: CASSQPIDRAWDTGELFF.

This clone was recorded only once. The J gene is TRBJ1-4, the V gene TRBV19; possible D gene TRBD1, 5 bases. V dropped 0 bases and J dropped 2 bases, with 16 bases sitting between them. The CDR3 sequence is 18 residues long. Germline V gene sequence: CDR1 LNHDA, CDR2 SQIVND (reference sequence). The CDR3 DNA is TGTGCCAGTAGTATAGAGACAGTGCTCGCCCTGACTAATGAAAAACTGTTTTTT. It translates to CASSIETVLALTNEKLFF. Variable domain in full (rest from reference TRBV19 and TRBJ1-4): DGGITQSPKYLFRKEGQNVTLSCEQNLNHDAMYWYRQDPGQGLRLIYYSQIVNDFQKGDIAEGYSVSREKKESFPLTVTSAQKNPTAFYLCASSIETVLALTNEKLFFGSGTQLSVL.

V gene TRBV9 combines with J gene TRBJ2-2, with D maybe TRBD2 (5 bases). The CDR3 covers 16 residues. The ends were cut back, 3 bases at V and 4 bases at J, with 16 bases in the middle. Germline-derived CDR1 and CDR2 are SGDLS and YYNGEE. CDR3 sequence: CASSAPPGTFTGELFF. The CDR3 DNA reads as TGTGCCAGCAGCGCCCCCCCGGGAACCTTCACCGGGGAGCTGTTTTTT.

V is TRBV27 and J is TRBJ2-7; 12 bases agree with TRBD2. Germline lookup yields CDR1 MNHEY and CDR2 SMNVEV (reference sequence). V lost 6 bases, J lost 4 bases, and 4 bases stayed unmatched. The CDR3 covers 14 residues. DNA of the CDR3: TGTGCCAGCAGAGAGACTAGCGGGGGATACGAGCAGTACTTC. Its protein product is CASRETSGGYEQYF.

This chain uses TRBV7-9 with TRBJ2-1; D possibly corresponds to TRBD1 (6 bases). The CDR3 covers 16 residues. Trimming pared 4 bases from V and 6 bases from J, leaving 19 bases between. In germline, CDR1 is SEHNR, CDR2 FQNEAQ (reference sequence). The CDR3 DNA sequence: TGTGCCAGCAGCTCCGCCCGGGACAAGTACCTCAATGAGCAGTTCTTC. This codes for CASSSARDKYLNEQFF.

This clone appeared a single time. The rearrangement links TRBV30 to TRBJ2-5; 8 bases match TRBD1. CDR3 length equals 12 residues. From germline, CDR1 is GTSNPN and CDR2 SVGIG (reference sequence). With 6 bases clipped from V and 5 bases from J, the junction kept 5 bases outside the gene matches. The CDR3 sequence: CACRGQRETQYF. The DNA of the CDR3 is TGTGCCTGCAGGGGGCAGCGGGAGACCCAGTACTTC.

The chain has TRBV4-1 and TRBJ2-5; 8 nucleotides line up with TRBD1. This CDR3 is 14 amino acids long. The V segment lost 4 bases and the J segment 5 bases; nucleotides outside the gene matches: 6. The V gene's germline CDR1 is MGHRA and CDR2 YSYEKL. Written as DNA, the CDR3 is TGCGCCAGCAGCCCCCCGGACAGGGCGGAGACCCAGTACTTC. Protein product: CASSPPDRAETQYF.